Each of the 18 T cell receptor beta chains below was sequenced from the same sample in a study of cytomegalovirus exposure and HLA in healthy donors. Vbeta (60) and Jbeta (13) primers were used in the PCR. The method was immunoSEQ multiplex PCR; TCRdb's version includes in-frame clones alone and lacks a portion of them. The table lists roughly 99,000 clones, 73% of them singletons, with roughly 8% in the top ten. Sequenced material: PBMCs. These receptors originate from a man aged 25 to 45 in good health and CMV-seronegative.

This chain joins TRBV19 and TRBJ1-5; the D is unclear. The V gene lost 4 bases and the J gene lost 2 bases, with 9 bases spanning the gap. CDR3 size: 14 residues. The germline V gene encodes CDR1 LNHDA and CDR2 SQIVND (reference sequence). In nucleotides, the CDR3 is TGTGCCAGTAGTAGTCTCGGTCGCAATCAGCCCCAGCATTTT. It encodes CASSSLGRNQPQHF.

This rearrangement joins TRBV19 to TRBJ2-7, with 9 positions matching TRBD1. Germline V lookup: CDR1 LNHDA, CDR2 SQIVND (reference sequence). The CDR3 runs 15 residues. Germline trimming cut 5 bases from V and 2 bases from J; bases unmatched to any gene: 7. In DNA, the CDR3 is TGTGCCAGTAGTGGACGACAGGGGGGGACCTACGAGCAGTACTTC. Translation: CASSGRQGGTYEQYF.

The rearrangement joins TRBV9 to TRBJ2-1; 11 nucleotides align to TRBD2. V dropped 2 bases and J dropped 8; count of bases not matched to a gene: 6. Germline V gives CDR1 SGDLS, CDR2 YYNGEE. CDR3 length: 15 amino acids. CDR3 in DNA: TGTGCCAGCAGCGTTATAGCGGGGGGGCTGCATGAGCAGTTCTTC. It specifies CASSVIAGGLHEQFF. The entire variable domain, with the rest obtained from reference TRBV9 and TRBJ2-1, is as follows: DSGVTQTPKHLITATGQRVTLRCSPRSGDLSVYWYQQSLDQGLQFLIQYYNGEERAKGNILERFSAQQFPDLHSELNLSSLELGDSALYFCASSVIAGGLHEQFFGPGTRLTVL.

The J gene is TRBJ2-1, the V gene TRBV7-9, with D maybe TRBD2 (5 bases). Trimming shortened V by 6 bases and J by 7 bases, and 16 bases separated the two germline ends. Per germline, CDR1 SEHNR and CDR2 FQNEAQ (reference sequence). The CDR3 has 14 amino acids. The CDR3 region has the DNA TGTGCCAGCAGAACAACCTCAGGAGGAAATGAGCAGTTCTTC. Residues: CASRTTSGGNEQFF.

The chain couples TRBV4-2 to TRBJ2-1; 7 bases fit TRBD2. CDR3 length equals 17 residues. V shed 0 bases and J 4 bases; nucleotides not matched to a gene: 9. Germline V CDR1 and CDR2: LGHNA, YNFKEQ. The CDR3 loop reads CASSQERGSGIYNEQFF. In DNA form, the CDR3 reads TGTGCCAGCAGCCAAGAACGAGGGAGCGGGATTTACAATGAGCAGTTCTTC.

Note on this clone: The junction and the germline gene differ at one end; a read error may be behind it. The gene calls are TRBV12-5 and TRBJ2-7; perhaps TRBD2 as D (6 bases). This CDR3 is 9 amino acids long. Germline V gene sequence: CDR1 LGHNT, CDR2 FRNRAP. Written as DNA, the CDR3 is TGTGCTAGTGGTATCCCTGGACTATTC. It translates to CASGIPGLF.

V is TRBV6-5 and J is TRBJ1-1; D perhaps matches TRBD1 (6 bases). The V and J ends lost 6 bases and 3 bases respectively, with 8 bases between them. The CDR3 runs 12 residues. From germline, CDR1 is MNHEY and CDR2 SVGAGI. The CDR3: CASRGGDTEAFF. The CDR3 DNA reads TGTGCCAGCAGAGGGGGGGACACTGAAGCTTTCTTT.

The genes are TRBV18 and TRBJ2-3, with D perhaps TRBD1 (6 bases). This CDR3 is built from 13 residues. Germline CDR1 is KGHSH and CDR2 is LQKENI. V lost 4 bases and J lost 8, with 13 bases in between. The CDR3 DNA reads TGTGCCAGCTCACTCGACAGGCTTGGTACGCAGTATTTT. Residues: CASSLDRLGTQYF.

The V gene is TRBV7-2, the J gene TRBJ2-1, with 7 bases matching TRBD1. The length of the CDR3 is 15 residues. The trim removed 1 base at V and 5 bases at J, leaving 5 bases unmatched. CDR1 is SGHTA and CDR2 is FQGNSA in the germline V gene. CDR3: CASSLGTGAHNEQFF. The CDR3 bases are TGTGCCAGCAGCTTAGGAACAGGGGCCCACAATGAGCAGTTCTTC.

The chain couples TRBV9 to TRBJ2-3; 12 nucleotides line up with TRBD1. The CDR3 totals 18 residues. Germline V gives CDR1 SGDLS, CDR2 YYNGEE. After removal of 0 bases from V and 1 base from J, the junction contained 6 bases not matched to a gene. The CDR3 DNA follows: TGTGCCAGCAGCGTAGCTACGGGGACAGGGGGCGGCACAGATACGCAGTATTTT. Its translation is CASSVATGTGGGTDTQYF. The whole variable domain, filled in from reference TRBV9 and TRBJ2-3, reads DSGVTQTPKHLITATGQRVTLRCSPRSGDLSVYWYQQSLDQGLQFLIQYYNGEERAKGNILERFSAQQFPDLHSELNLSSLELGDSALYFCASSVATGTGGGTDTQYFGPGTRLTVL.

This clone was seen only a few times. The chain has TRBV6-1 and TRBJ1-4; 11 nucleotides agree with TRBD1. Losses at the gene ends were 10 bases for V and 8 bases for J; bases not matched to a gene: 6. From germline, CDR1 is MNHNS and CDR2 SASEGT. This CDR3 is 13 amino acids long. This chain's CDR3 is CATGDRGKEKLFF. Here the CDR3 DNA reads TGTGCCACTGGGGACAGGGGGAAGGAAAAACTGTTTTTT.

The rearrangement uses TRBV29-1 and TRBJ1-3; 7 bases are shared with TRBD1. This CDR3 contains 13 residues. Germline-derived CDR1 and CDR2 are SQVTM and ANQGSEA. V lost 2 bases and J lost 4; bases outside the gene matches: 2. The CDR3 here is CSVETGAGNTIYF. The CDR3 nucleotides read TGCAGCGTTGAAACAGGGGCGGGAAACACCATATATTTT.

This clone turned up a few times. The chain is built from TRBV12-5 and TRBJ1-1, with D maybe TRBD1 (5 bases). The CDR3 is made up of 14 amino acids. Germline V lookup: CDR1 LGHNT, CDR2 FRNRAP. V lost 6 bases to trimming and J lost 1 base, with 12 bases between them. The CDR3 DNA follows: TGTGCTAGTGGCCCCGGAGGGGCGAACACTGAAGCTTTCTTT. Protein: CASGPGGANTEAFF.

This chain links TRBV4-1 with TRBJ2-5; 11 nucleotides line up with TRBD2. V lost 4 bases to trimming and J lost 5 bases; unmatched junction nucleotides: 12. Germline values: CDR1 MGHRA, CDR2 YSYEKL. The CDR3 loop spans 17 amino acids. As DNA, the CDR3 is TGCGCCAGCAGCCGGGATGGGACTAGCGGAGGGTTGGAGACCCAGTACTTC. It encodes CASSRDGTSGGLETQYF.

V gene TRBV29-1 combines with J gene TRBJ2-1; D ambiguous. CDR1 is SQVTM, CDR2 ANQGSEA, per germline. Between the trimmed V and J ends, which lost 7 bases and 9 bases, there was a span of 10 bases. The CDR3 sequence is 10 residues long. CDR3 loop: CSALEGEQFF. The CDR3 DNA reads TGCAGCGCTCTAGAAGGTGAGCAGTTCTTC.

In its sample, this clone was seen a few times. This rearrangement joins TRBV29-1 to TRBJ2-7; 11 positions match TRBD2. Germline V lookup: CDR1 SQVTM, CDR2 ANQGSEA. V lost 2 bases to trimming and J lost 6 bases; unmatched junction nucleotides: 3. The length of the CDR3 is 13 residues. CDR3 sequence reads: CSVESLAGGEQYF. The CDR3, as DNA: TGCAGCGTTGAAAGCCTAGCGGGAGGCGAGCAGTACTTC.

This clone was detected only once. The chain employs TRBV27 and TRBJ2-1, with D possibly matching TRBD2 (5 bases). CDR1 MNHEY and CDR2 SMNVEV come from the germline V gene (reference sequence). V was shortened by 7 bases and J by 2 bases, with 12 bases between the two germline ends. The CDR3 has 14 amino acids. In DNA form, the CDR3 reads TGTGCCAGCATGTCAGCGGAAACCTACAATGAGCAGTTCTTC. Residues: CASMSAETYNEQFF.

This sequence joins TRBV7-8 and TRBJ2-7, with TRBD1 identical over 7 bases. V lost 1 base to trimming and J lost 0 bases; unmatched junction nucleotides: 6. The CDR3 runs to 16 residues. Germline CDR1 SGHVS, CDR2 FQNEAQ. For the CDR3, the DNA is TGTGCCAGCAGCTTAGAAAGGGGGCTGTTCTCCTACGAGCAGTACTTC. Translated, it gives CASSLERGLFSYEQYF.